This T cell receptor (beta chain) was recorded in a study of shared clonotypes between healthy human individuals. Study-wide background: Two women and a few men aged 18 to 49 served as donors. Three plates each covered CD4 naive and memory; CD8 naive two, CD8 memory one.

As to this clone: The antigen remains undetermined.

Repertoires were generated with immunoSEQ multiplex PCR, while TCRdb's copy carries only in-frame clones and drops some. The profile covers 180,000 or so clones, with around 93% appearing a single time and about 0.07% taken by the ten largest. Study conclusions and caveats: Around 5.3% of naive CD4 clonotypes were shared across a few donors. Deeper or shallower sequencing was expected to change how clonotypes are shared among donors.

V lost 5 bases to trimming and J lost 5 bases, with 19 bases between them. Looked up from germline, CDR1 is MDHEN and CDR2 is SYDVKM. The CDR3 is 15 residues long. The J gene is TRBJ2-7, the V gene TRBV28, with D possibly matching TRBD2 (5 bases). This TCR was sampled from a woman aged 25-40 years in good health. Sequencing input: naive CD4+ T cells sorted from blood. Described subset: CD45RA+ positively selected. The CDR3 protein is CASSPRRPTVNEQYF. The CDR3, as DNA: TGTGCCAGCAGTCCAAGGAGGCCCACGGTCAACGAGCAGTACTTC.